This T cell receptor (beta chain) is from a study of read filtering for tumor transcriptome and immune sequencing. Study-level background: Among patients, 17 to 20 were male and 14 female, aged about 45 to 85 (mean around 61).

From approximately 430 ng of RNA, a library with molecular barcoded alpha/delta and beta/gamma adaptors was made. One entry per CDR3 protein results from TCRdb running MiXCR on the reads. The data contain roughly 56,000 distinct CDR3 sequences, about 19% of them singletons. This clonotype was seen at least ten times. The CDR3 has 12 residues. Germline CDR1 DFQATT, CDR2 SNEGSKA (reference sequence). Trimming removed 4 bases from V and 0 bases from J, with 6 bases in between. The sample was a population of CD138-negative cells sorted from bone marrow. The rearrangement links TRBV20-1 to TRBJ2-5; possibly TRBD1 for D (5 bases). The TCR sequence derives from a donor over 35 with multiple myeloma. The CDR3 spells CSAKTDQETQYF. CDR3 nucleotides: TGCAGTGCTAAGACAGACCAAGAGACCCAGTACTTC.